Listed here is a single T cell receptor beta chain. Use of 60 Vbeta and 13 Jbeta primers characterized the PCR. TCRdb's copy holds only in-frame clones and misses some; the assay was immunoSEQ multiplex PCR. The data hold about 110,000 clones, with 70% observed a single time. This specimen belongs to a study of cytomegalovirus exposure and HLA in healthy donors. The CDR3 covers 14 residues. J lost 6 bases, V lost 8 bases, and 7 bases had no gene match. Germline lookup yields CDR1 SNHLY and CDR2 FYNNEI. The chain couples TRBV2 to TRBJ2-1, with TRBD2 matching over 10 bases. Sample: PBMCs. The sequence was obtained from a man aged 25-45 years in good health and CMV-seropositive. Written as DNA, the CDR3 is TGTGCCAGCGGTTGGACTAGCGGCTCCAATGAGCAGTTCTTC. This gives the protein CASGWTSGSNEQFF.